This TCR beta chain was recovered during a study of shared clonotypes between healthy human individuals. Study information: Aged 18 to 49, the donors were a couple of women and a few men.

Here immunoSEQ multiplex PCR was the method, and the copy in TCRdb shows in-frame clones only, minus some. The sample shows about 1 million clones, around 75% of them seen only once. In germline, CDR1 is LNHDA, CDR2 SQIVND (reference sequence). The length of the CDR3 is 18 residues. V gave up 0 bases and J gave up 9 bases, with 21 bases separating them. This clone was observed a handful of times. The sequenced sample consisted of memory CD4+ T cells sorted from blood. Specified subset: CD45RA-negative fraction. The genes are TRBV19 and TRBJ1-6; weak D call: TRBD1 (6 bases). This TCR derives from a man aged 18 to 29 in good health. The CDR3 loop reads CASSIEGAGSLTASPLHF. The CDR3 DNA reads TGTGCCAGTAGTATAGAGGGGGCAGGTTCCCTTACGGCTTCACCCCTCCACTTT. The full variable domain, with the rest looked up from reference TRBV19 and TRBJ1-6, is DGGITQSPKYLFRKEGQNVTLSCEQNLNHDAMYWYRQDPGQGLRLIYYSQIVNDFQKGDIAEGYSVSREKKESFPLTVTSAQKNPTAFYLCASSIEGAGSLTASPLHFGNGTRLTVT.